These 19 T cell receptor beta chains share one sample of origin, sequenced in a study of CD8 T cells in Susac syndrome. RNA, at roughly 0.45 to 1 ug, was reverse transcribed with random hexamers. A single record per CDR3 protein comes from TCRdb applying MiXCR to the immunoSEQ multiplex PCR reads. The sample shows 400,000 to 550,000 distinct CDR3 sequences, 85% of them seen only once. Sample: CD8+ T cells from PBMCs. Every receptor here comes from a human donor with multiple sclerosis.

The chain joins TRBV20-1 to TRBJ2-7, with 10 bases matching TRBD1. The CDR3 has 15 amino acids. Germline CDR1 DFQATT, CDR2 SNEGSKA (reference sequence). J was trimmed by 2 bases and V by 1 base; bases with no gene match: 5. The CDR3 DNA is TGCAGTGCTAGAGTGGGGACAGGGGATGCCTACGAGCAGTACTTC. This gives the protein CSARVGTGDAYEQYF.

This clonotype was picked up one time. This chain joins TRBV6-5 and TRBJ2-1, with D maybe TRBD1 (6 bases). V was trimmed by 6 bases and J by 4 bases, leaving 16 bases between them. CDR3 length equals 15 residues. Germline CDR1 is MNHEY and CDR2 is SVGAGI. The chain's CDR3 is CASSQGHYSYNEQFF. The CDR3 bases are TGTGCCAGCAGCCAGGGACATTACTCTTACAATGAGCAGTTCTTC.

This chain joins TRBV7-9 and TRBJ2-1; TRBD2 is a possible D gene (5 bases). The CDR3 is 15 amino acids. The germline CDR1 and CDR2 sequences are SEHNR and FQNEAQ (reference sequence). The ends were cut back, 6 bases at V and 0 bases at J, with 12 bases in the middle. CDR3 loop: CASSSGLSSYNEQFF. Here the CDR3 DNA reads TGTGCCAGCAGTTCAGGACTGAGCTCCTACAATGAGCAGTTCTTC.

This clonotype came up a few times. The J gene is TRBJ2-6, the V gene TRBV6-1; D call uncertain. This CDR3 is 14 amino acids long. In germline, CDR1 is MNHNS, CDR2 SASEGT. V gave up 6 bases and J gave up 0 bases, with 6 bases separating them. Here the CDR3 reads CASRFVSGANVLTF. The DNA for the CDR3 is TGTGCCAGCAGATTTGTCTCTGGGGCCAACGTCCTGACTTTC.

The chain links TRBV7-9 to TRBJ1-4; D not certain. V lost 5 bases and J lost 6, with 19 bases in between. Germline loops: CDR1 SEHNR, CDR2 FQNEAQ (reference sequence). This CDR3 region has 16 residues. CDR3 bases: TGTGCCAGCAGCCCCCGGGCCCCAGGCCATTATGAAAAACTGTTTTTT. Residues: CASSPRAPGHYEKLFF.

This chain links TRBV2 with TRBJ2-7; 7 bases map to TRBD1. CDR3 length: 12 residues. V dropped 5 bases and J dropped 9; count of bases not matched to a gene: 7. Germline lookup yields CDR1 SNHLY and CDR2 FYNNEI. The chain's CDR3 is CASSPPGGWQYF. DNA for the CDR3: TGTGCCAGCAGTCCACCAGGGGGATGGCAGTACTTC.

This chain connects TRBV12-3 or TRBV12-4 to TRBJ1-2; D unclear. Trimming shortened V by 6 bases and J by 5 bases, and 16 bases separated the two germline ends. The CDR3 contains 14 residues. CDR3 protein: CASSPLRVRYGYTF. The CDR3 bases are TGTGCCAGCAGCCCCTTGAGGGTCCGTTATGGCTACACCTTC.

V usage is TRBV6-2 or TRBV6-3 and J usage is TRBJ1-1; D call uncertain. Trimming pared 7 bases from V and 1 base from J, leaving 10 bases between. The CDR3 is made up of 13 amino acids. The germline V gene encodes CDR1 MNHEY and CDR2 SVGEGT. This CDR3 is CASTTGWNTEAFF. CDR3 nucleotide sequence: TGTGCCAGCACCACCGGCTGGAACACTGAAGCTTTCTTT.

The chain joins TRBV7-8 to TRBJ2-5; 7 bases line up with TRBD2. The CDR3 is made up of 15 amino acids. V shed 2 bases and J 1 base; nucleotides not matched to a gene: 4. From germline, CDR1 is SGHVS and CDR2 FQNEAQ. As DNA, the CDR3 is TGTGCCAGCAGCTTATTACTAGCGCTCCAAGAGACCCAGTACTTC. Its protein is CASSLLLALQETQYF.

The gene calls are TRBV25-1 and TRBJ2-3; no clear D gene. This CDR3 has 16 residues. Germline values: CDR1 MGHDK, CDR2 SYGVNS. V was shortened by 3 bases and J by 2 bases, with 15 bases between the two germline ends. DNA of the CDR3: TGTGCCAGCAGTGAGTTCGGGCAGACACCCACAGATACGCAGTATTTT. It codes for CASSEFGQTPTDTQYF.

V and J are TRBV4-1 and TRBJ1-1; D gene ambiguous. Germline V gene data show CDR1 as MGHRA and CDR2 as YSYEKL. V lost 4 bases, J lost 0 bases, and 27 bases lay in between. The CDR3 loop spans 20 amino acids. This CDR3 reads CASSPSSYLLTVEMNTEAFF. For the CDR3, the DNA is TGCGCCAGCAGCCCCTCGAGTTATCTTTTAACAGTAGAAATGAACACTGAAGCTTTCTTT.

CDR3 loop: CASSPLVNEQFF. For the CDR3, the DNA is TGTGCCAGCAGCCCACTAGTCAATGAGCAGTTCTTC. This chain joins TRBV12-3 or TRBV12-4 and TRBJ2-1, with D possibly matching TRBD2 (5 bases). V lost 6 bases to trimming and J lost 6 bases, with 9 bases between them. This CDR3 is 12 amino acids long.

The CDR3 loop reads CSVDGDRGYLEAFF. The CDR3 DNA is TGCAGCGTTGATGGTGACAGGGGGTACCTTGAAGCTTTCTTT. V usage is TRBV29-1 and J usage is TRBJ1-1; 9 nucleotides line up with TRBD1. Per germline, CDR1 SQVTM and CDR2 ANQGSEA. V was clipped by 3 bases and J by 7 bases; unmatched bases: 9. The CDR3 consists of 14 residues.

This chain links TRBV29-1 with TRBJ2-1, with 7 positions matching TRBD2. J was trimmed by 8 bases and V by 3 bases; bases with no gene match: 10. The CDR3 length is 14 residues. The germline gives CDR1 SQVTM, CDR2 ANQGSEA. In nucleotides, the CDR3 is TGCAGCGTTGATGGTTCGCGGGGGTACGATGAGCAGTTCTTC. This gives the protein CSVDGSRGYDEQFF.

The rearrangement joins TRBV7-8 to TRBJ2-3; 13 bases fit TRBD2. With 4 bases clipped from V and 5 bases from J, the junction kept 9 bases outside the gene matches. Germline V gene sequence: CDR1 SGHVS, CDR2 FQNEAQ. This CDR3 is built from 17 residues. The CDR3, as DNA: TGTGCCAGCAGCTCCCCGGCCGGACTAGCGGGGGTAGATACGCAGTATTTT. Its protein product is CASSSPAGLAGVDTQYF.

The rearrangement links TRBV5-6 to TRBJ1-5, with 7 bases identical to TRBD1. The CDR3 is 15 amino acids. CDR1 is SGHDT and CDR2 is YYEEEE in the germline V gene. V lost 1 base, J lost 5 bases, and 6 bases stayed unmatched. The CDR3 bases are TGTGCCAGCAGCTTGAGTGGGACAGCTTATCAGCCCCAGCATTTT. Protein product: CASSLSGTAYQPQHF.

V and J are TRBV19 and TRBJ2-1; 10 positions match TRBD2. The CDR3 is 17 amino acids. Losses at the gene ends were 5 bases for V and 0 bases for J; bases not matched to a gene: 7. CDR1 and CDR2 (germline): LNHDA, SQIVND (reference sequence). CDR3: CASSDGSGGSSYNEQFF. Here the CDR3 DNA reads TGTGCCAGTAGTGATGGTAGCGGGGGGAGCTCCTACAATGAGCAGTTCTTC.

The V gene is TRBV12-3 or TRBV12-4, the J gene TRBJ1-2; D is uncertain. V was pared by 6 bases and J by 6 bases, with 14 bases between. The CDR3 runs 13 residues. The DNA of the CDR3 is TGTGCCAGCAGCTCACGCTCCCCTGATGGCTACACCTTC. Translation: CASSSRSPDGYTF.

The chain combines TRBV4-1 with TRBJ2-5, with a tentative D call TRBD2 (6 bases). The V and J ends lost 4 bases and 3 bases respectively, with 15 bases between them. Germline V gene sequence: CDR1 MGHRA, CDR2 YSYEKL. CDR3 length equals 15 residues. The CDR3 DNA reads TGCGCCAGCAGCCCCCGGGAGATCCCTGAAGAGACCCAGTACTTC. Translating gives CASSPREIPEETQYF.